Following are 30 T cell receptor beta chains from one sample sequenced in a study of cytomegalovirus exposure and HLA in healthy donors. Data came from immunoSEQ multiplex PCR; TCRdb stores just in-frame clones and leaves some out. The table shows roughly 250,000 clones, with 70% to 90% occurring only once. The sample was PBMCs. These receptors came from a woman aged 30 to 39 in good health and CMV-seropositive.

This chain connects TRBV11-2 to TRBJ2-7; the match to TRBD2 covers 16 bases. Germline V gene data show CDR1 as SGHAT and CDR2 as FQNNGV. The CDR3 is 17 residues long. After removal of 7 bases from V and 7 bases from J, the junction contained 13 bases not matched to a gene. The CDR3 spells CASNTGQGLAGGWEQYF. The CDR3 DNA reads TGTGCCAGCAACACGGGACAGGGACTAGCGGGAGGGTGGGAGCAGTACTTC.

The chain is built from TRBV7-6 and TRBJ1-5, with 10 bases fitting TRBD1. V was clipped by 2 bases and J by 5 bases; unmatched bases: 6. Germline V CDR1 and CDR2: SGHVS, FNYEAQ. This CDR3 spans 16 amino acids. The CDR3: CASSLNTGTGDQPQHF. The CDR3 coding sequence is TGTGCCAGCAGCTTAAATACCGGGACAGGGGATCAGCCCCAGCATTTT.

This chain joins TRBV5-1 and TRBJ2-2; the match to TRBD2 covers 7 bases. The CDR3 is 15 residues long. Germline V gene sequence: CDR1 SGHRS, CDR2 YFSETQ. V dropped 1 base and J dropped 6; count of bases not matched to a gene: 6. CDR3: CASSLRWEGAGELFF. The DNA for the CDR3 is TGCGCCAGCAGCTTGCGGTGGGAGGGCGCCGGGGAGCTGTTTTTT.

The chain combines TRBV6-6 with TRBJ1-4; 7 positions agree with TRBD1. The CDR3 loop spans 12 amino acids. The V and J ends lost 7 bases and 7 bases, in that order; junction bases with no gene match: 3. Per the germline V gene, CDR1 is MNHNY and CDR2 is SVGAGI (reference sequence). The CDR3 DNA follows: TGTGCCAGCACGGGGGACAGTGAAAAACTGTTTTTT. It is translated as CASTGDSEKLFF.

This clone appeared a single time. This sequence joins TRBV5-1 and TRBJ2-1, with 15 bases that match TRBD2. The CDR3 length is 19 residues. The germline V gene has CDR1 SGHRS and CDR2 YFSETQ. Trimming removed 4 bases from V and 8 bases from J; junction bases left unmatched: 16. The DNA of the CDR3 is TGCGCCAGCAGCACGACCCCAGGACTAGCGGGAGGGTTTTTACATGAGCAGTTCTTC. It encodes CASSTTPGLAGGFLHEQFF.

The chain has TRBV11-3 and TRBJ2-1; tentative D call: TRBD2 (6 bases). Germline V lookup: CDR1 SGHNT, CDR2 YENEEA. This CDR3 comprises 14 residues. V lost 1 base and J 8 bases, leaving 12 bases between the germline ends. As DNA, the CDR3 is TGTGCCAGCAGCTTAGCGGCAGCGGGCCATGAGCAGTTCTTC. Protein sequence: CASSLAAAGHEQFF.

The chain employs TRBV5-5 and TRBJ1-5; 7 positions agree with TRBD1. The CDR3 loop spans 14 amino acids. Germline V lookup: CDR1 SGHKS, CDR2 YYEKEE (reference sequence). The junction had 4 bases not matched to a gene; V was cut back by 3 bases and J by 4 bases. As DNA, the CDR3 is TGTGCCAGCAGCTCGGACAGGTTAAATCAGCCCCAGCATTTT. Its protein product is CASSSDRLNQPQHF.

The chain recombines TRBV19 with TRBJ1-1, with D unresolved. Germline V gene sequence: CDR1 LNHDA, CDR2 SQIVND (reference sequence). Trimming stripped 3 bases from V and 1 base from J, with 6 bases between. This CDR3 has 13 residues. This CDR3 is CASSIIWNTEAFF. The CDR3, as DNA: TGTGCCAGTAGTATTATCTGGAACACTGAAGCTTTCTTT. The variable domain in full, completed from reference TRBV19 and TRBJ1-1, reads DGGITQSPKYLFRKEGQNVTLSCEQNLNHDAMYWYRQDPGQGLRLIYYSQIVNDFQKGDIAEGYSVSREKKESFPLTVTSAQKNPTAFYLCASSIIWNTEAFFGQGTRLTVV.

This chain joins TRBV5-1 and TRBJ1-2; TRBD1 matches 9 bases. The CDR3 runs to 18 residues. The V gene end was trimmed by 0 bases and the J gene end by 2 bases; junction bases not matched to a gene: 11. Per the germline V gene, CDR1 is SGHRS and CDR2 is YFSETQ. CDR3 amino acids: CASSLVGTGRDRNYGYTF. The DNA of the CDR3 is TGCGCCAGCAGCTTGGTTGGGACAGGGAGGGACAGGAACTATGGCTACACCTTC.

About this clone itself: The sample carries other DNA sequences with the same CDR3. The genes are TRBV5-1 and TRBJ2-5; D unresolved. This CDR3 is built from 12 residues. The V gene's germline CDR1 is SGHRS and CDR2 YFSETQ. Trimming cost V 0 bases and J 5 bases, with 5 bases left between them. DNA of the CDR3: TGCGCCAGCAGCTTGGCCCAGGAGACCCAGTACTTC. Residues: CASSLAQETQYF.

CDR3 nucleotide sequence: TGTGCCAGCAGCTACGGGAGTCGAGAAAAACTGTTTTTT. Its protein product is CASSYGSREKLFF. The chain combines TRBV7-9 with TRBJ1-4; D is uncertain. V lost 4 bases and J 8 bases, leaving 11 bases between the germline ends. The germline V gene encodes CDR1 SEHNR and CDR2 FQNEAQ (reference sequence). The CDR3 totals 13 residues.

The chain has TRBV7-9 and TRBJ2-3, with D perhaps matching TRBD2 (6 bases). Trimming took 2 bases from V and 4 from J, leaving 16 bases between them. Germline V lookup: CDR1 SEHNR, CDR2 FQNEAQ (reference sequence). The CDR3 runs 16 residues. The CDR3 here is CASSLRVGRGSDTQYF. CDR3 in DNA: TGTGCCAGCAGCTTACGGGTCGGGAGAGGTTCAGATACGCAGTATTTT.

The rearrangement uses TRBV4-1 and TRBJ1-2; 9 nucleotides agree with TRBD1. The V segment lost 5 bases and the J segment 2 bases; nucleotides outside the gene matches: 9. The germline V gene has CDR1 MGHRA and CDR2 YSYEKL. The CDR3 has 16 amino acids. CDR3 coding DNA: TGCGCCAGCAGCTTCCCCGACAGGGGGGCAAACTATGGCTACACCTTC. The encoded protein is CASSFPDRGANYGYTF.

The CDR3 DNA follows: TGCAGCGTTAAGAAGGACTCAACCACAGATACGCAGTATTTT. Protein product: CSVKKDSTTDTQYF. V gene TRBV29-1 combines with J gene TRBJ2-3; possible D gene TRBD2, 5 bases. The CDR3 runs 14 residues. Trimming left V 5 bases short and J 2 bases short, with 14 bases between. The germline CDR1 and CDR2 sequences are SQVTM and ANQGSEA.

J is TRBJ1-5 and V is TRBV5-1; TRBD1 is a possible D gene (5 bases). Germline CDR1 SGHRS, CDR2 YFSETQ. Trimming shortened V by 5 bases and J by 7 bases, and 13 bases separated the two germline ends. The CDR3 extends over 13 amino acids. CDR3 bases: TGCGCCAGCAGATGGGGGGACGGACAGCCCCAGCATTTT. Amino acid sequence: CASRWGDGQPQHF. The variable domain in full, completed from reference TRBV5-1 and TRBJ1-5, reads KAGVTQTPRYLIKTRGQQVTLSCSPISGHRSVSWYQQTPGQGLQFLFEYFSETQRNKGNFPGRFSGRQFSNSRSEMNVSTLELGDSALYLCASRWGDGQPQHFGDGTRLSIL.

The rearrangement links TRBV18 to TRBJ2-1; 8 bases are shared with TRBD1. CDR1 and CDR2 from the germline V gene are KGHSH and LQKENI. This CDR3 has 15 residues. The J segment lost 5 bases and the V segment lost 5 bases, leaving 8 bases of the junction unmatched. The CDR3 region is CASSTPTGVDNEQFF. The CDR3 DNA follows: TGTGCCAGCTCAACTCCGACAGGGGTTGACAATGAGCAGTTCTTC.

The chain links TRBV6-1 to TRBJ1-1; D remains ambiguous. The CDR3 is 14 amino acids. Trimming removed 2 bases at V and 2 bases at J, with 9 bases between. Germline V gives CDR1 MNHNS, CDR2 SASEGT. The CDR3 protein is CASSESEANTEAFF. CDR3 nucleotides: TGTGCCAGCAGTGAATCGGAGGCCAACACTGAAGCTTTCTTT.

The chain carries TRBV6-1 and TRBJ1-1; a weak D match, TRBD1 (6 bases). CDR1 is MNHNS and CDR2 is SASEGT in the germline V gene. There are 14 residues in the CDR3. Trimming stripped 5 bases from V and 5 bases from J, with 15 bases between. The CDR3 coding sequence is TGTGCCAGCAGTTTACAAGGTAGGGGGACTGAAGCTTTCTTT. Its protein is CASSLQGRGTEAFF.

In DNA, the CDR3 is TGTGCCAGCAGCTTAGCTCGGGGGGCTGAAGCTTTCTTT. It encodes CASSLARGAEAFF. This chain connects TRBV7-9 to TRBJ1-1, with a weak D call TRBD1 (5 bases). The CDR3 consists of 13 residues. Trimming removed 0 bases at V and 6 bases at J, with 8 bases between. From germline, CDR1 is SEHNR and CDR2 FQNEAQ (reference sequence).

The CDR3 bases are TGTGCCATCAGCCCCACACTAGCGGTCTACGAGCAGTACTTC. This encodes CAISPTLAVYEQYF. This chain uses TRBV10-3 with TRBJ2-7, with TRBD2 matching 8 bases. Germline CDR1 is ENHRY and CDR2 is SYGVKD. With 6 bases clipped from V and 3 bases from J, the junction kept 7 bases outside the gene matches. CDR3 size: 14 residues.

The CDR3 DNA is TGCGCCAGCAGCTTGGAACCGGTGAACACTGAAGCTTTCTTT. This translates into CASSLEPVNTEAFF. This chain uses TRBV5-1 with TRBJ1-1; D not certain. The CDR3 runs to 14 residues. Looked up from germline, CDR1 is SGHRS and CDR2 is YFSETQ. The germline V and J ends were trimmed by 0 bases and 0 bases, with 6 bases remaining between them.

The chain employs TRBV5-1 and TRBJ2-2; 12 bases map to TRBD2. The CDR3 is 14 residues long. Per the germline V gene, CDR1 is SGHRS and CDR2 is YFSETQ. V gave up 3 bases and J gave up 8 bases; unmatched junction bases: 2. This CDR3 is CASSWTSGEGELFF. The DNA of the CDR3 is TGCGCCAGCAGCTGGACTAGCGGGGAGGGGGAGCTGTTTTTT.

The genes are TRBV28 and TRBJ1-2, with 10 bases matching TRBD1. The CDR3 runs 15 residues. The V and J ends lost 5 bases and 4 bases, in that order; junction bases with no gene match: 7. Germline CDR1 and CDR2: MDHEN and SYDVKM. The CDR3 DNA follows: TGTGCCAGCAGTACCCCCGGGACAGGGGCCTATGGCTACACCTTC. Encoded protein: CASSTPGTGAYGYTF.

The rearrangement joins TRBV25-1 to TRBJ2-7; 8 bases map to TRBD2. The J segment lost 5 bases and the V segment lost 1 base, leaving 4 bases of the junction unmatched. Germline values: CDR1 MGHDK, CDR2 SYGVNS. The length of the CDR3 is 14 residues. CDR3 bases: TGTGCCAGCAGTGAATTTAGCGGGATCAACGAGCAGTACTTC. It codes for CASSEFSGINEQYF.

The J gene is TRBJ2-3, the V gene TRBV27; 7 bases are a match to TRBD2. Germline V lookup: CDR1 MNHEY, CDR2 SMNVEV (reference sequence). With 8 bases clipped from V and 5 bases from J, the junction kept 4 bases outside the gene matches. CDR3 length: 12 residues. The CDR3 loop reads CASGRAVDTQYF. In DNA, the CDR3 is TGTGCCAGCGGGAGGGCCGTAGATACGCAGTATTTT.

The chain combines TRBV5-1 with TRBJ2-1, with D maybe TRBD2 (5 bases). V dropped 0 bases and J dropped 10 bases, with 11 bases sitting between them. CDR3 size: 13 residues. From germline, CDR1 is SGHRS and CDR2 YFSETQ. Written as DNA, the CDR3 is TGCGCCAGCAGCTTGGATTTGGGCGGGGAGCAGTTCTTC. This gives the protein CASSLDLGGEQFF. The variable domain in full, with the rest retrieved from reference TRBV5-1 and TRBJ2-1, is KAGVTQTPRYLIKTRGQQVTLSCSPISGHRSVSWYQQTPGQGLQFLFEYFSETQRNKGNFPGRFSGRQFSNSRSEMNVSTLELGDSALYLCASSLDLGGEQFFGPGTRLTVL.

V and J are TRBV4-1 and TRBJ2-7, with 11 nucleotides matching TRBD2. The junction had 10 bases not matched to a gene; V was cut back by 0 bases and J by 0 bases. From germline, CDR1 is MGHRA and CDR2 YSYEKL. The CDR3 consists of 19 residues. In DNA form, the CDR3 reads TGCGCCAGCAGCCAAGAACTAGCGGGAGAAATCTTAACCTCCTACGAGCAGTACTTC. Amino acids: CASSQELAGEILTSYEQYF.

V and J are TRBV7-9 and TRBJ2-2; 13 bases are a match to TRBD2. The CDR3 has 15 residues. V shed 5 bases, J shed 5 bases, and the junction held 2 bases outside the gene matches. CDR1 and CDR2 from the germline V gene are SEHNR and FQNEAQ (reference sequence). The CDR3 protein is CASSRTSGSTGELFF. DNA of the CDR3: TGTGCCAGCAGCCGGACTAGCGGGAGTACCGGGGAGCTGTTTTTT.

This chain connects TRBV5-1 to TRBJ2-2, with 8 bases lining up with TRBD2. The J segment lost 5 bases and the V segment lost 1 base, leaving 7 bases of the junction unmatched. Germline V gene sequence: CDR1 SGHRS, CDR2 YFSETQ. The CDR3 extends over 16 amino acids. CDR3 sequence reads: CASSLSPGGVTGELFF. The CDR3 coding sequence is TGCGCCAGCAGCTTGTCTCCGGGAGGGGTTACCGGGGAGCTGTTTTTT. Together with reference TRBV5-1 and TRBJ2-2, the CDR3 gives the full variable domain: KAGVTQTPRYLIKTRGQQVTLSCSPISGHRSVSWYQQTPGQGLQFLFEYFSETQRNKGNFPGRFSGRQFSNSRSEMNVSTLELGDSALYLCASSLSPGGVTGELFFGEGSRLTVL.

The chain joins TRBV27 to TRBJ2-1; TRBD1 matches 9 bases. The V and J ends lost 3 bases and 3 bases, in that order; junction bases with no gene match: 6. Germline V gene data show CDR1 as MNHEY and CDR2 as SMNVEV (reference sequence). The CDR3 loop spans 16 amino acids. CDR3 protein: CASSFTGTGFYNEQFF. As DNA, the CDR3 is TGTGCCAGCAGTTTCACCGGGACAGGGTTCTACAATGAGCAGTTCTTC.